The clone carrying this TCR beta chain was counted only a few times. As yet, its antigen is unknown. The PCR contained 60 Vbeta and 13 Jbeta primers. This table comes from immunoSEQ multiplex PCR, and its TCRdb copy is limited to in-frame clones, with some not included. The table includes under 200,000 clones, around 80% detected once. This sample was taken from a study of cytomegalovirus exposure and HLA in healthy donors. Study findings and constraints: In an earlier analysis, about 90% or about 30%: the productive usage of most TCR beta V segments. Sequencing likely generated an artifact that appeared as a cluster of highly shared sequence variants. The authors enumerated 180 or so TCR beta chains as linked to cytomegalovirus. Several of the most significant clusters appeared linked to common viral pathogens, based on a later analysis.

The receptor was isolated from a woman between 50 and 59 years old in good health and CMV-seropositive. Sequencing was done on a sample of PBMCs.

For the CDR3, the DNA is TGTGCCAGCAGCCCCAGGGGGGCTAGCGGGGGGGCATTGGATGAGCAGTTCTTC. Residues: CASSPRGASGGALDEQFF. The genes are TRBV11-3 and TRBJ2-1; 12 bases align to TRBD2. There are 18 residues in the CDR3. CDR1 is SGHNT and CDR2 is YENEEA in the germline V gene. V was pared by 5 bases and J by 8 bases, with 16 bases of the junction left unmatched.